These T cell receptor beta chains were read from a single sample in a study of cytomegalovirus exposure and HLA in healthy donors. Libraries were prepared by immunoSEQ multiplex PCR; TCRdb keeps only in-frame clonotypes and omits some of them. Found here are about 77,000 clones, over 70% of them singletons; the top ten hold 1.5% to 2%. Input material: PBMCs. The receptors stem from a man in his forties in good health and CMV-seronegative. CDR3s include the opening cysteine and the closing phenylalanine or tryptophan. The D gene is left open where the match is weak. The size field is filled for only some rows; it gives once, few, many or a size class.

size	J	D	V	CDR3	DNA
few	TRBJ2-3	-	TRBV15	CATSRGGPEGTDTQYF	TGTGCCACCAGCAGAGGCGGGCCGGAGGGCACAGATACGCAGTATTTT
-	TRBJ2-1	TRBD2	TRBV28	CASSLEPGRNSGRVNEQFF	TGTGCCAGCAGTCTTGAACCGGGAAGAAATAGCGGGAGGGTTAATGAGCAGTTCTTC
few	TRBJ1-4	-	TRBV18	CASSPSGNNEKLFF	TGTGCCAGCTCACCGTCAGGGAATAATGAAAAACTGTTTTTT
-	TRBJ2-1	-	TRBV6-1	CASSLEATYNNEQFF	TGTGCCAGCAGTTTAGAGGCTACTTATAACAATGAGCAGTTCTTC
-	TRBJ2-1	TRBD2	TRBV5-1	CASSPPRTSGSHNEQFF	TGCGCCAGCAGCCCCCCCCGGACTAGCGGGAGCCACAATGAGCAGTTCTTC
-	TRBJ1-1	TRBD1	TRBV11-2	CASTPRDRGWLGAFF	TGTGCCAGCACTCCCCGGGACAGGGGGTGGCTTGGAGCTTTCTTT
-	TRBJ2-5	TRBD1	TRBV6-6	CASSRGQGRPETQYF	TGTGCCAGCAGCAGAGGACAGGGAAGGCCAGAGACCCAGTACTTC
-	TRBJ1-1	-	TRBV18	CASSSTGRNTEAFF	TGTGCCAGCTCATCGACAGGTAGGAACACTGAAGCTTTCTTT
-	TRBJ2-1	TRBD1	TRBV5-1	CASSPGTGGSNEQFF	TGCGCCAGCAGCCCTGGGACAGGGGGATCTAATGAGCAGTTCTTC
-	TRBJ2-5	TRBD1	TRBV6-5	CASRGTGGREQYF	TGTGCCAGCAGGGGGACAGGGGGCAGAGAGCAGTACTTC
-	TRBJ2-3	-	TRBV7-8	CASSFWGANTQYF	TGTGCCAGCAGCTTTTGGGGCGCAAATACGCAGTATTTT
-	TRBJ2-3	TRBD1	TRBV5-1	CASSPGTGMGDTQYF	TGCGCCAGCAGCCCCGGGACAGGGATGGGAGATACGCAGTATTTT
once	TRBJ1-1	-	TRBV4-2	CASSQDYAFVNTEAFF	TGTGCCAGCAGCCAAGATTATGCGTTCGTGAACACTGAAGCTTTCTTT
once	TRBJ1-3	-	TRBV19	CASTHGGARGNTIYF	TGTGCCAGTACCCACGGGGGGGCGCGGGGAAACACCATATATTTT
-	TRBJ2-3	TRBD2	TRBV7-2	CASSVTGTSGRMSTQYF	TGTGCCAGCAGCGTAACCGGGACTAGCGGGAGGATGAGTACGCAGTATTTT
few	TRBJ1-4	TRBD1	TRBV19	CASSRDRVANEKLFF	TGTGCCAGTAGCCGGGACAGGGTGGCTAATGAAAAACTGTTTTTT
-	TRBJ2-5	-	TRBV2	CASSGQGGQETQYF	TGTGCCAGCAGTGGACAGGGAGGTCAAGAGACCCAGTACTTC
-	TRBJ1-6	TRBD1	TRBV19	CASSISGTGVISPLHF	TGTGCCAGTAGTATCTCCGGGACAGGGGTAATATCACCCCTCCACTTT
-	TRBJ1-3	-	TRBV7-6	CASSLAHPGSGNTIYF	TGTGCCAGCAGCTTAGCGCATCCGGGCTCTGGAAACACCATATATTTT
-	TRBJ2-1	TRBD2	TRBV6-4	CASRSSGISNEQFF	TGTGCCAGCCGGTCTAGCGGGATAAGTAATGAGCAGTTCTTC
-	TRBJ2-3	TRBD2	TRBV5-1	CASSLGASGKGNTQYF	TGCGCCAGCAGCTTGGGTGCTAGCGGGAAAGGAAATACGCAGTATTTT
few	TRBJ2-3	TRBD2	TRBV2	CASSERTSGTDTQYF	TGTGCCAGCAGTGAAAGGACTAGCGGCACAGATACGCAGTATTTT
-	TRBJ2-7	TRBD1	TRBV5-6	CASSLTGGSEQYF	TGTGCCAGCAGCTTGACAGGGGGCTCCGAGCAGTACTTC